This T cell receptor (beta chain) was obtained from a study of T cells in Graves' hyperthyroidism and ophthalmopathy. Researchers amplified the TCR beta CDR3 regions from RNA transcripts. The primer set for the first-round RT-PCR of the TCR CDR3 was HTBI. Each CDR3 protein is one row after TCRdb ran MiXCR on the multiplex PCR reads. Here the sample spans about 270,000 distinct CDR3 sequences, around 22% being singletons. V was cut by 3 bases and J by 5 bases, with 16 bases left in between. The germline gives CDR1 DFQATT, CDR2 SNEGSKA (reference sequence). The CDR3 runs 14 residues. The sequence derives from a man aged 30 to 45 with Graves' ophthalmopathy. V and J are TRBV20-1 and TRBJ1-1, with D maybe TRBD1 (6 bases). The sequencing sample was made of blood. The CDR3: CSASPGGRATEAFF. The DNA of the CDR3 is TGCAGTGCTAGCCCCGGGGGCAGGGCAACTGAAGCTTTCTTT.